One sample yielded the 8 T cell receptor beta chains listed below, sequenced in a study of T-cell reconstitution after alpha-beta-depleted transplantation in children. The library targeted TCRbeta and was prepared with unique molecular identifiers. TCRdb recomputed calls from the PCR reads with MiXCR, one row per CDR3 protein. The data hold 240,000 or so distinct CDR3 sequences, with 8.2% observed a single time. Sequences were derived from PBMCs, mostly from graft donor cells, sampled 180 days after TCRalphabeta/CD19-depleted stem cell transplant. The receptors here all came from a male patient under 18 who had a stem cell transplant for acute lymphoblastic leukemia, so the T cells may come from the graft donor.

This clonotype was counted ten times or more. This rearrangement joins TRBV4-2 to TRBJ2-1; D assignment may be TRBD1 or TRBD2 (5 bases each). The CDR3 is made up of 14 amino acids. V was pared by 6 bases and J by 0 bases, with 9 bases between. Germline V lookup: CDR1 LGHNA, CDR2 YNFKEQ. The CDR3, as DNA: TGTGCCAGCAGGGGGGACGGCTCCTACAATGAGCAGTTCTTC. It yields the protein CASRGDGSYNEQFF.

This clonotype was recorded many times. The rearrangement links TRBV29-1 to TRBJ1-1, with a possible D match to TRBD1 (5 bases). CDR1 and CDR2 (germline): SQVTM, ANQGSEA. V was shortened by 5 bases and J by 0 bases, with 10 bases between the two germline ends. The CDR3 runs to 13 residues. The DNA for the CDR3 is TGCAGCGTTCCCGGGACGCTGAACACTGAAGCTTTCTTT. It is translated as CSVPGTLNTEAFF.

This clonotype was counted ten times or more. The chain recombines TRBV27 with TRBJ2-3, with unresolved D. Germline V gene lookup returns CDR1 MNHEY and CDR2 SMNVEV (reference sequence). The CDR3 covers 15 residues. The germline V and J ends were trimmed by 8 bases and 7 bases, with 22 bases remaining between them. CDR3 loop: CASRNLNRAENTQYF. The DNA for the CDR3 is TGTGCCAGCCGAAACCTCAATAGGGCGGAAAATACGCAGTATTTT.

This clonotype was counted many times. J is TRBJ2-2 and V is TRBV4-3, with TRBD1 matching over 9 bases. The trim removed 1 base at V and 3 bases at J, leaving 0 bases unmatched. This CDR3 is 15 amino acids long. The germline V gene encodes CDR1 LGHNA and CDR2 YSLEER. DNA for the CDR3: TGCGCCAGCAGCCAAGGACAGGGGGACACCGGGGAGCTGTTTTTT. Protein: CASSQGQGDTGELFF.

This clonotype was observed many times. This sequence joins TRBV29-1 and TRBJ2-5; D possibly uses TRBD1 or TRBD2 (6 bases each). The CDR3 covers 13 residues. Trimming stripped 4 bases from V and 5 bases from J, with 14 bases between. Germline V CDR1 and CDR2: SQVTM, ANQGSEA. The CDR3 DNA sequence: TGCAGCGTTGCCGGGGGCTCTATGGAGACCCAGTACTTC. Its translation is CSVAGGSMETQYF. The whole variable domain, remainder taken from reference TRBV29-1 and TRBJ2-5, is SAVISQKPSRDICQRGTSLTIQCQVDSQVTMMFWYRQQPGQSLTLIATANQGSEATYESGFVIDKFPISRPNLTFSTLTVSNMSPEDSSIYLCSVAGGSMETQYFGPGTRLLVL.

This clonotype was picked up many times. This chain uses TRBV6-1 with TRBJ2-7; 10 nucleotides agree with TRBD1. The V segment lost 2 bases and the J segment 12 bases; nucleotides outside the gene matches: 7. The V gene's germline CDR1 is MNHNS and CDR2 SASEGT. There are 13 residues in the CDR3. The CDR3 DNA sequence: TGTGCCAGCAGTGAAAGACAGGGGGCGCGTGTGTACTTC. Its protein product is CASSERQGARVYF.

This clonotype was observed at least ten times. This rearrangement joins TRBV20-1 to TRBJ2-1, with D uncertain. From germline, CDR1 is DFQATT and CDR2 SNEGSKA (reference sequence). The CDR3 covers 15 residues. Trimming removed 1 base at V and 0 bases at J, with 10 bases between. CDR3 DNA sequence: TGCAGTGCTAGAGGGCAAAGAAGCTCCTACAATGAGCAGTTCTTC. Amino acids: CSARGQRSSYNEQFF.

With respect to this clonotype: Given a much more abundant clone one base away, this may be a read error. The chain couples TRBV7-1 to TRBJ2-2, with D perhaps TRBD1 (6 bases). TRBV7-1 is assigned to the ORF class and has an uncertain function. This CDR3 has 16 residues. The CDR3 region has the DNA TGTGCCTGCAGTCTCCACCCAGGGGTCACCACCGGGGAGCTGTTTTTT. Residues: CACSLHPGVTTGELFF.